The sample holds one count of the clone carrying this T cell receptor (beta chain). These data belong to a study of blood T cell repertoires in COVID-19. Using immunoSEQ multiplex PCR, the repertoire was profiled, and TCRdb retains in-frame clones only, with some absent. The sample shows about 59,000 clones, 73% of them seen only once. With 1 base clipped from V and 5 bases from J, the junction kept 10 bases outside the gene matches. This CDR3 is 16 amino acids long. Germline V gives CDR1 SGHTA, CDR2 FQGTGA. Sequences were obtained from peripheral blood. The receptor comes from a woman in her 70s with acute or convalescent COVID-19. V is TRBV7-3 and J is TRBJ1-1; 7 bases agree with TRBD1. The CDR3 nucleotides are TGTGCCAGCAGCTTAATTCCCAAAGAACAGGGGACTGAAGCTTTCTTT. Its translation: CASSLIPKEQGTEAFF.